This T cell receptor beta chain is drawn from a study of beta chain features in type 1 diabetes. The CDR3 length is 13 residues. Germline CDR1 is LGHNA and CDR2 is YSLEER. The J segment lost 6 bases and the V segment lost 2 bases, leaving 1 base of the junction unmatched. Of the isolated RNA, all was reverse transcribed, and so the sequenced material was expressed TCRB transcripts. Generated by immunoSEQ multiplex PCR, the TCRdb table keeps only in-frame clones and is missing some. The sample yields hundreds of thousands of clones, 11% seen once. Sequencing was carried out using naive CD4+ T cells from blood. The origin of this receptor is a woman under 40 in good health. The rearrangement uses TRBV4-3 and TRBJ2-3; TRBD1 aligns across 8 bases. The CDR3 nucleotides are TGCGCCAGCAGCCAACAGGGGGCTGATACGCAGTATTTT. Its protein product is CASSQQGADTQYF.